Below, 4 T cell receptor beta chains from the same sample are listed, as sequenced in a study of regulatory T cells in long-lasting Graves disease. Time point of the sample: newly diagnosed GD, antithyroid drugs for less than 3 months. There was RNA extracted from PBMCs, and the TCR library was made from it. Building of the TCR beta libraries involved iRepertoire HTBI primers and Arm-PCR of CDR3 regions. MiXCR, run by TCRdb on the multiplex PCR reads, gives a single entry per CDR3 protein. Among 450,000 to 650,000 distinct CDR3 sequences listed, approximately 16% were seen once. The data also belong to a second study, concerning T cells in Graves' hyperthyroidism and ophthalmopathy.

Sequenced material: peripheral blood mononuclear cells (PBMCs), taken at new diagnosis, from a patient treated with antithyroid drugs. These receptors were obtained from a woman between 40 and 65 years old with Graves disease.

V and J are TRBV15 and TRBJ2-1; the D is unclear. This CDR3 contains 14 residues. Per the germline V gene, CDR1 is LNHNV and CDR2 is YYDKDF (reference sequence). The ends were cut back, 0 bases at V and 6 bases at J, with 9 bases in the middle. The CDR3 DNA reads as TGTGCCACCAGCAGAGAACCTCAAGCCAATGAGCAGTTCTTC. Its protein is CATSREPQANEQFF.

This clonotype appeared a few times. V and J are TRBV10-1 and TRBJ1-4; no reliable D call. This CDR3 region has 14 residues. The germline V and J ends were trimmed by 0 bases and 8 bases, with 10 bases remaining between them. Germline CDR1 is WNHNN and CDR2 is SYGVQD (reference sequence). Written as DNA, the CDR3 is TGCGCCAGCAGTGAGTCGGGGTCGGCGGAAAAACTGTTTTTT. Residues: CASSESGSAEKLFF.

This clonotype occurred a few times. The chain couples TRBV11-2 to TRBJ1-1; TRBD1 matches at 9 bases. With 10 bases clipped from V and 6 bases from J, the junction kept 9 bases outside the gene matches. Germline assignment: CDR1 SGHAT and CDR2 FQNNGV. The CDR3 runs to 13 residues. This CDR3 reads CANRRDRAAEAFF. The DNA for the CDR3 is TGTGCCAACAGAAGGGACAGGGCGGCTGAAGCTTTCTTT.

This clonotype was counted a few times. The V gene is TRBV6-2 or TRBV6-3, the J gene TRBJ1-5; TRBD1 might be the D (6 bases). Germline V gene data show CDR1 as MNHEY and CDR2 as SVGEGT. The ends were cut back, 10 bases at V and 2 bases at J, with 15 bases in the middle. This CDR3 is built from 14 residues. The CDR3 loop reads CATRQELGNQPQHF. CDR3 DNA: TGTGCCACCAGACAGGAATTGGGCAATCAGCCCCAGCATTTT.